The 27 T cell receptor beta chains in this list originate from one sample, sequenced in a study of CD8 T cells in ankylosing spondylitis. TCRdb recomputed calls from the 5' RACE reads with MiXCR, one row per CDR3 protein. The sample has about 330,000 distinct CDR3 sequences, less than 10% seen once. These receptors' targets are unknown. Study-wide findings and caveats: Characteristic, it appeared, of ankylosing spondylitis blood was a TCR beta motif of about eight highly homologous variants.

Sequencing used blood, either unsorted or a sorted T cell fraction (not recorded which). The receptor set was obtained from a male donor with ankylosing spondylitis.

The chain combines TRBV7-9 with TRBJ2-1; TRBD2 is a possible D gene (5 bases). Trimming took off 2 bases at V and 5 bases at J, with 13 bases between the two ends. Germline V CDR1 and CDR2: SEHNR, FQNEAQ (reference sequence). The CDR3 extends over 15 amino acids. CDR3 sequence reads: CASSLNGGPHNEQFF. Here the CDR3 DNA reads TGTGCCAGCAGCTTAAACGGCGGGCCTCACAATGAGCAGTTCTTC.

In its sample, this clonotype was seen a few times. The chain joins TRBV5-1 to TRBJ1-1; a weak D match, TRBD1 (6 bases). The CDR3 totals 16 residues. From germline, CDR1 is SGHRS and CDR2 YFSETQ. Deletions cut 0 bases from V and 5 bases from J, with 17 bases between. The CDR3: CASSLGDRQGGTEAFF. The CDR3, as DNA: TGCGCCAGCAGCTTGGGAGACAGGCAAGGGGGTACTGAAGCTTTCTTT.

The chain employs TRBV28 and TRBJ2-3; 9 nucleotides align to TRBD2. The germline V gene has CDR1 MDHEN and CDR2 SYDVKM. J lost 3 bases, V lost 6 bases, and 10 bases had no gene match. The length of the CDR3 is 16 residues. The CDR3 loop is CASRTVLAGTTDTQYF. In DNA form, the CDR3 reads TGTGCCAGCAGAACCGTCCTAGCGGGGACAACAGATACGCAGTATTTT. Looking up the rest from reference TRBV28 and TRBJ2-3 gives the full variable domain: DVKVTQSSRYLVKRTGEKVFLECVQDMDHENMFWYRQDPGLGLRLIYFSYDVKMKEKGDIPEGYSVSREKKERFSLILESASTNQTSMYLCASRTVLAGTTDTQYFGPGTRLTVL.

In this sample, this clonotype turned up many times. The chain is built from TRBV24-1 and TRBJ2-1, with D perhaps matching TRBD1 (6 bases). The CDR3 is 16 amino acids. Per germline, CDR1 KGHDR and CDR2 SFDVKD. The V gene lost 2 bases and the J gene lost 1 base, with 11 bases spanning the gap. The CDR3 sequence is CATSDSTGRSYNEQFF. The DNA of the CDR3 is TGTGCCACCAGTGATTCTACAGGGCGTTCCTACAATGAGCAGTTCTTC.

This clonotype was observed a handful of times. The CDR3 DNA reads as TGTGCCAGCAGTAGGGGACTAGCGGGAAATGAGCAGTTCTTC. Encoded protein: CASSRGLAGNEQFF. J is TRBJ2-1 and V is TRBV6-1; 13 nucleotides agree with TRBD2. The CDR3 length is 14 residues. Trimming took 5 bases from V and 7 from J; bases not matched to a gene: 2. The germline V gene encodes CDR1 MNHNS and CDR2 SASEGT.

This clonotype was seen a handful of times. The chain recombines TRBV29-1 with TRBJ2-7, with a tentative D call TRBD1 (6 bases). V lost 8 bases to trimming and J lost 3 bases, with 17 bases between them. The CDR3 covers 13 residues. Per germline, CDR1 SQVTM and CDR2 ANQGSEA. The CDR3 bases are TGCAGCTTCGTTCGATGGGACAACTACGAGCAGTACTTC. Translating it yields CSFVRWDNYEQYF.

This clonotype was counted ten times or more. V usage is TRBV29-1 and J usage is TRBJ2-1; D is uncertain. V gave up 6 bases and J gave up 1 base, with 7 bases separating them. CDR3 length: 12 residues. CDR1 and CDR2 (germline): SQVTM, ANQGSEA. CDR3 nucleotides: TGCAGCGTACCAACTTCCTACAATGAGCAGTTCTTC. Translated: CSVPTSYNEQFF.

This clonotype was observed a few times. The V gene is TRBV2, the J gene TRBJ2-6; D gene unclear. This CDR3 is built from 13 residues. V was clipped by 8 bases and J by 0 bases, with 5 bases between them. CDR1 is SNHLY, CDR2 FYNNEI, per germline. CDR3 coding DNA: TGTGCCAGCGTTTTCTCTGGGGCCAACGTCCTGACTTTC. Its protein is CASVFSGANVLTF.

The chain couples TRBV7-2 to TRBJ2-5; D possibly uses TRBD1 or TRBD2 (5 bases each). The V gene lost 1 base and the J gene lost 5 bases, with 11 bases spanning the gap. Germline CDR1 SGHTA, CDR2 FQGNSA. The CDR3 consists of 14 residues. The CDR3 sequence: CASSLGGAVETQYF. CDR3 nucleotide sequence: TGTGCCAGCAGCTTAGGAGGGGCCGTGGAGACCCAGTACTTC.

A few counts support this clonotype. The CDR3 protein is CASSQGTGVEETQYF. The CDR3 nucleotides read TGCGCCAGCAGCCAAGGGACAGGGGTAGAGGAGACCCAGTACTTC. The gene calls are TRBV4-3 and TRBJ2-5; the match to TRBD1 covers 9 bases. J gave up 5 bases and V 1 base, and 5 bases lay outside the gene matches. CDR3 length equals 15 residues. Germline V gene data show CDR1 as LGHNA and CDR2 as YSLEER.

This clonotype was seen at least ten times. The V and J genes are TRBV28 and TRBJ2-1; D unclear. CDR3 length: 12 amino acids. The V end was cut by 6 bases, the J end by 8 bases, with 11 bases between. The V gene's germline CDR1 is MDHEN and CDR2 SYDVKM. CDR3 loop: CASSSLWDEQFF. The CDR3 DNA reads as TGTGCCAGCAGCTCTTTATGGGATGAGCAGTTCTTC.

This clonotype was recorded many times. V gene TRBV28 combines with J gene TRBJ2-3; 8 nucleotides agree with TRBD2. V trimming: 10 bases; J trimming: 2 bases; junction bases outside the gene matches: 14. Germline-derived CDR1 and CDR2 are MDHEN and SYDVKM. The CDR3 is made up of 16 amino acids. The CDR3 DNA reads as TGTGCCACCAGATCCCCCTCTAGCGGGTCCACAGATACGCAGTATTTT. This codes for CATRSPSSGSTDTQYF.

V and J are TRBV28 and TRBJ2-4, with D uncertain. Trimming left V 6 bases short and J 0 bases short, with 18 bases between. Germline CDR1 is MDHEN and CDR2 is SYDVKM. This CDR3 spans 17 amino acids. This CDR3 reads CASSQLRPSGAKNIQYF. In DNA form, the CDR3 reads TGTGCCAGCAGCCAATTACGCCCATCGGGAGCCAAAAACATTCAGTACTTC.

Many counts were recorded for this clonotype. The chain combines TRBV11-1 with TRBJ2-1, with 8 bases aligning to TRBD2. Germline-derived CDR1 and CDR2 are SGHAT and FQDESV (reference sequence). The CDR3 contains 17 residues. V lost 4 bases and J lost 12; bases outside the gene matches: 20. The CDR3 protein is CASSSPPSGGRRKMQFF. The DNA for the CDR3 is TGTGCCAGCAGCTCCCCCCCCTCCGGCGGGAGGAGAAAAATGCAGTTCTTC.

The V and J genes are TRBV7-3 and TRBJ2-7, with 10 nucleotides matching TRBD2. The J segment lost 7 bases and the V segment lost 5 bases, leaving 8 bases of the junction unmatched. The CDR3 loop spans 14 amino acids. Germline V CDR1 and CDR2: SGHTA, FQGTGA. The CDR3 DNA reads as TGTGCCAGCAGCCCTTCAGCGGGAGGGCGGGAGCAGTACTTC. This gives the protein CASSPSAGGREQYF.

This clonotype was observed a handful of times. This rearrangement joins TRBV12-3 or TRBV12-4 to TRBJ1-1; TRBD1 agrees at 9 bases. The CDR3 contains 14 residues. After removal of 8 bases from V and 5 bases from J, the junction contained 9 bases not matched to a gene. CDR3 sequence (DNA): TGTGCCAGCGGGGGGACAGGGTACGGTACTGAAGCTTTCTTT. Protein: CASGGTGYGTEAFF.

The chain is built from TRBV3-1 and TRBJ2-7; unclear D gene. Trimming removed 4 bases at V and 1 base at J, with 11 bases between. The germline CDR1 and CDR2 sequences are LGHDT and YNNKEL (reference sequence). This CDR3 spans 14 amino acids. Here the CDR3 reads CASSLSPTSYEQYF. CDR3 sequence (DNA): TGTGCCAGCAGCCTGAGCCCCACTTCCTACGAGCAGTACTTC.

This clonotype has a count of ten or more. In DNA, the CDR3 is TGCAGCGTTGTTGGGACAGGGCATGAGCAGTTCTTC. Its protein product is CSVVGTGHEQFF. This rearrangement joins TRBV29-1 to TRBJ2-1; 9 nucleotides line up with TRBD1. This CDR3 is built from 12 residues. CDR1 is SQVTM, CDR2 ANQGSEA, per germline. The ends lost 4 bases at V and 8 bases at J; junction bases unmatched: 3.

This clonotype was found many times. This sequence joins TRBV20-1 and TRBJ2-1; no firm D call. V dropped 5 bases and J dropped 2 bases, with 10 bases sitting between them. This CDR3 spans 13 amino acids. The V gene's germline CDR1 is DFQATT and CDR2 SNEGSKA (reference sequence). The CDR3 DNA is TGCAGTGCTTTAGAAGATCCCTACAATGAGCAGTTCTTC. This sequence encodes CSALEDPYNEQFF.

In its sample, this clonotype was seen many times. The chain uses TRBV12-3 or TRBV12-4 and TRBJ1-4; a weak D match, TRBD1 (5 bases). CDR3 length: 14 residues. The ends were cut back, 3 bases at V and 7 bases at J, with 12 bases in the middle. CDR3 DNA sequence: TGTGCCAGCAGTTTGGTGACAGACATTGAAAAACTGTTTTTT. Protein product: CASSLVTDIEKLFF.

This clonotype was picked up many times. The chain is built from TRBV20-1 and TRBJ2-5; 10 bases match TRBD2. CDR1 is DFQATT and CDR2 is SNEGSKA in the germline V gene (reference sequence). The CDR3 runs to 16 residues. J gave up 5 bases and V 0 bases, and 9 bases lay outside the gene matches. Here the CDR3 DNA reads TGCAGTGCTAGAGACTTTCTAGCGGGAGCTGGGGAGACCCAGTACTTC. Amino acids: CSARDFLAGAGETQYF.

The sample holds a few counts of this clonotype. The chain is built from TRBV28 and TRBJ1-5; D is perhaps TRBD1 (5 bases). V lost 6 bases and J 5 bases, leaving 14 bases between the germline ends. In germline, CDR1 is MDHEN, CDR2 SYDVKM. The CDR3 has 14 amino acids. DNA of the CDR3: TGTGCCAGCAGAGCGCCAGGGTATGATCAGCCCCAGCATTTT. Its protein is CASRAPGYDQPQHF.

This clonotype was recorded a few times. The V and J genes are TRBV2 and TRBJ1-5, with 9 bases that match TRBD1. Per the germline V gene, CDR1 is SNHLY and CDR2 is FYNNEI. V lost 5 bases and J lost 6; bases outside the gene matches: 5. CDR3 length: 14 residues. This CDR3 is CASSWTGESQPQHF. As DNA, the CDR3 is TGTGCCAGCAGTTGGACAGGGGAAAGTCAGCCCCAGCATTTT.

The V and J genes are TRBV15 and TRBJ2-7, with 8 bases lining up with TRBD2. This CDR3 spans 15 amino acids. Germline V gene lookup returns CDR1 LNHNV and CDR2 YYDKDF (reference sequence). V gave up 2 bases and J gave up 2 bases; unmatched junction bases: 5. The CDR3 spells CATSRTSGFTYEQYF. The CDR3 bases are TGTGCCACCAGCAGAACTAGCGGCTTCACCTACGAGCAGTACTTC.

This clonotype was counted ten times or more. V usage is TRBV4-1 and J usage is TRBJ2-7; D uncertain. V was clipped by 1 base and J by 1 base, with 14 bases between them. The germline gives CDR1 MGHRA, CDR2 YSYEKL. The CDR3 totals 16 residues. The CDR3 DNA reads TGCGCCAGCAGCCAAGGTCCAAGGATTCCGTCCTACGAGCAGTACTTC. Translation gives CASSQGPRIPSYEQYF.

V gene TRBV7-3 combines with J gene TRBJ2-1; D is ambiguous. V was shortened by 3 bases and J by 6 bases, with 15 bases between the two germline ends. Germline-derived CDR1 and CDR2 are SGHTA and FQGTGA. The CDR3 is 15 residues long. This CDR3 is CASSFGPATLNEQFF. The CDR3 nucleotides read TGTGCCAGCAGCTTTGGGCCGGCTACCCTCAATGAGCAGTTCTTC.

The chain carries TRBV5-1 and TRBJ2-3; D not resolved. Germline V gene data show CDR1 as SGHRS and CDR2 as YFSETQ. The V end was cut by 5 bases, the J end by 0 bases, with 10 bases between. The CDR3 consists of 14 residues. CDR3 region: CASRSLTSTDTQYF. The DNA for the CDR3 is TGCGCCAGCAGATCACTTACTAGCACAGATACGCAGTATTTT.